The 29 T cell receptor beta chains below were found in one sample sequenced in a study of blood T cell repertoires in COVID-19. Repertoires were generated with immunoSEQ multiplex PCR, while TCRdb's copy carries only in-frame clones and drops some. In the table there are 25,000 to 35,000 clones, roughly 80% of which are singletons. Sequencing input: peripheral blood. The receptors were sampled from a woman older than 75 with acute or convalescent COVID-19.

The rearrangement joins TRBV4-1 to TRBJ1-3, with D maybe TRBD1 (5 bases). The CDR3 has 15 residues. Trimming pared 3 bases from V and 0 bases from J, leaving 9 bases between. Germline CDR1 reads MGHRA; CDR2 reads YSYEKL. CDR3 sequence reads: CASSQPQVSGNTIYF. CDR3 nucleotides: TGCGCCAGCAGCCAGCCACAGGTCTCTGGAAACACCATATATTTT.

The chain is built from TRBV6-5 and TRBJ2-1; D unresolved. The CDR3 has 13 residues. In germline, CDR1 is MNHEY, CDR2 SVGAGI. Deletions cut 4 bases from V and 8 bases from J, with 12 bases between. CDR3 nucleotides: TGTGCCAGCAGTTTCACTGTAAAAGATGAGCAGTTCTTC. The encoded protein is CASSFTVKDEQFF.

The chain has TRBV6-2 or TRBV6-3 and TRBJ2-1; D possibly corresponds to TRBD2 (7 bases). Trimming took off 4 bases at V and 6 bases at J, with 16 bases between the two ends. CDR1 and CDR2 from the germline V gene are MNHEY and SVGEGT. CDR3 size: 15 residues. The CDR3: CASSSIGLGGNEQFF. CDR3 sequence (DNA): TGTGCCAGCAGTTCCATAGGACTAGGGGGCAATGAGCAGTTCTTC.

The chain combines TRBV11-2 with TRBJ1-4; D call uncertain. Germline V gene sequence: CDR1 SGHAT, CDR2 FQNNGV. The CDR3 extends over 15 amino acids. Deletions cut 5 bases from V and 2 bases from J, with 12 bases between. CDR3 in amino acids: CASSTIPQTNEKLFF. The CDR3 nucleotides read TGTGCCAGCAGCACAATCCCACAGACTAATGAAAAACTGTTTTTT.

This sequence joins TRBV3-1 (or the pseudogene TRBV3-2) and TRBJ2-2, with TRBD1 identical over 8 bases. Looked up from germline, CDR1 is LGHDT and CDR2 is YNNKEL (reference sequence). The junction had 0 bases not matched to a gene; V was cut back by 1 base and J by 5 bases. The CDR3 is made up of 14 amino acids. The CDR3 DNA follows: TGTGCCAGCAGCCAAGGACAGGGGACCGGGGAGCTGTTTTTT. This gives the protein CASSQGQGTGELFF.

This chain links TRBV29-1 with TRBJ2-3; 7 bases match TRBD2. The V gene's germline CDR1 is SQVTM and CDR2 ANQGSEA. This CDR3 comprises 11 residues. The V gene end was trimmed by 6 bases and the J gene end by 3 bases; junction bases not matched to a gene: 0. The CDR3 bases are TGCAGCGTGGGAGGGACAGATACGCAGTATTTT. Encoded protein: CSVGGTDTQYF.

This chain links TRBV20-1 with TRBJ2-3; 11 bases are shared with TRBD2. CDR1 is DFQATT and CDR2 is SNEGSKA in the germline V gene (reference sequence). V dropped 3 bases and J dropped 8; count of bases not matched to a gene: 7. The CDR3 consists of 14 residues. Written as DNA, the CDR3 is TGCAGTGCTAGTATAGCGGGGGGGCCGGGTACGCAGTATTTT. This sequence encodes CSASIAGGPGTQYF.

This clone was seen more than once but under ten times. The chain is built from TRBV10-3 and TRBJ1-4; D unclear. The CDR3 runs to 12 residues. V was pared by 0 bases and J by 8 bases, with 4 bases between. Germline V CDR1 and CDR2: ENHRY, SYGVKD. CDR3 region: CAISESEEKLFF. The CDR3 DNA follows: TGTGCCATCAGTGAGTCGGAGGAAAAACTGTTTTTT.

Here the CDR3 DNA reads TGTGCCAGCAGCTTAGCCAGGGATCGACAGACCCAGTACTTC. It is translated as CASSLARDRQTQYF. The rearrangement joins TRBV7-2 to TRBJ2-5; tentative D call: TRBD1 (5 bases). This CDR3 contains 14 residues. The germline V gene has CDR1 SGHTA and CDR2 FQGNSA. Trimming shortened V by 0 bases and J by 6 bases, and 11 bases separated the two germline ends.

The table lists this clone with a count of one. The chain recombines TRBV29-1 with TRBJ2-2; TRBD1 might be the D (6 bases). Germline loops: CDR1 SQVTM, CDR2 ANQGSEA. V shed 8 bases and J shed 6 bases, with 19 bases lying between them. The CDR3 is 14 amino acids. Here the CDR3 DNA reads TGCAGCTCCAGGACAGAGACGGGGCCCGGGGAGCTGTTTTTT. Residues: CSSRTETGPGELFF.

The rearrangement uses TRBV7-9 and TRBJ1-5; 9 bases are shared with TRBD1. The J segment lost 0 bases and the V segment lost 11 bases, leaving 5 bases of the junction unmatched. CDR3 length equals 14 residues. In germline, CDR1 is SEHNR, CDR2 FQNEAQ (reference sequence). CDR3 DNA sequence: TGTGCCGGACAGGGGAGTTATAGCAATCAGCCCCAGCATTTT. Its protein product is CAGQGSYSNQPQHF.

The sample holds a few counts of this clone. CDR3: CASSSRLSYEQYF. Written as DNA, the CDR3 is TGCGCCAGCAGCTCCAGGTTGTCCTACGAGCAGTACTTC. The chain joins TRBV5-1 to TRBJ2-7, with D hard to call. The CDR3 has 13 residues. The germline CDR1 and CDR2 sequences are SGHRS and YFSETQ. Trimming cost V 3 bases and J 1 base, with 8 bases left between them. Together with reference TRBV5-1 and TRBJ2-7, the CDR3 gives the full variable domain: KAGVTQTPRYLIKTRGQQVTLSCSPISGHRSVSWYQQTPGQGLQFLFEYFSETQRNKGNFPGRFSGRQFSNSRSEMNVSTLELGDSALYLCASSSRLSYEQYFGPGTRLTVT.

J is TRBJ2-7 and V is TRBV7-8; D may be TRBD2 (6 bases). This CDR3 comprises 17 residues. Per the germline V gene, CDR1 is SGHVS and CDR2 is FQNEAQ. Trimming removed 0 bases at V and 2 bases at J, with 17 bases between. In nucleotides, the CDR3 is TGTGCCAGCAGCTTAGCATTTTCGGACTACCTGACCTACGAGCAGTACTTC. Residues: CASSLAFSDYLTYEQYF.

CDR3 sequence: CASSGTSGRSYNEQFF. As DNA, the CDR3 is TGTGCCAGTAGTGGGACTAGCGGGAGGTCCTACAATGAGCAGTTCTTC. This chain uses TRBV19 with TRBJ2-1; 15 bases agree with TRBD2. Germline V gene data show CDR1 as LNHDA and CDR2 as SQIVND (reference sequence). The J segment lost 1 base and the V segment lost 5 bases, leaving 0 bases of the junction unmatched. The CDR3 is 16 amino acids.

This sequence joins TRBV11-3 and TRBJ2-3; 7 bases align to TRBD1. Germline V gene data show CDR1 as SGHNT and CDR2 as YENEEA. The CDR3 runs 16 residues. Trimming at V came to 2 bases and at J to 1 base, leaving 6 bases not matched to a gene. CDR3 sequence reads: CASSLSTGIGTDTQYF. The CDR3 DNA reads TGTGCCAGCAGCTTATCGACAGGGATCGGCACAGATACGCAGTATTTT.

The chain carries TRBV7-9 and TRBJ1-3; possibly TRBD1 for D (5 bases). V dropped 7 bases and J dropped 4 bases, with 11 bases sitting between them. This CDR3 contains 13 residues. CDR1 and CDR2 (germline): SEHNR, FQNEAQ (reference sequence). CDR3 region: CASTPGVGNTIYF. CDR3 bases: TGTGCCAGCACCCCGGGGGTGGGAAACACCATATATTTT. Combining the CDR3 with reference TRBV7-9 and TRBJ1-3 gives the whole variable domain DTGVSQNPRHKITKRGQNVTFRCDPISEHNRLYWYRQTLGQGPEFLTYFQNEAQLEKSRLLSDRFSAERPKGSFSTLEIQRTEQGDSAMYLCASTPGVGNTIYFGEGSWLTVV.

The chain recombines TRBV2 with TRBJ2-1, with 7 bases identical to TRBD1. J gave up 9 bases and V 7 bases, and 9 bases lay outside the gene matches. Germline loops: CDR1 SNHLY, CDR2 FYNNEI. This CDR3 comprises 13 residues. CDR3 amino acids: CASTGQRNVEQFF. CDR3 nucleotides: TGTGCCAGCACGGGACAGCGGAATGTTGAGCAGTTCTTC.

The chain recombines TRBV4-1 with TRBJ1-2; 7 bases match TRBD1. Germline V gene data show CDR1 as MGHRA and CDR2 as YSYEKL. J lost 6 bases, V lost 2 bases, and 12 bases had no gene match. The length of the CDR3 is 16 residues. The CDR3 here is CASSQPNLAGTDGYTF. Here the CDR3 DNA reads TGCGCCAGCAGCCAACCCAATCTGGCCGGGACAGATGGCTACACCTTC.

The chain employs TRBV28 and TRBJ2-1, with D hard to call. There are 11 residues in the CDR3. Deletions cut 5 bases from V and 12 bases from J, with 11 bases between. Germline assignment: CDR1 MDHEN and CDR2 SYDVKM. CDR3 coding DNA: TGTGCCAGCAGTCCCCTAGAAGTGCAGTTCTTC. This codes for CASSPLEVQFF.

The rearrangement uses TRBV5-1 and TRBJ2-1; the match to TRBD2 covers 10 bases. Germline V gene data show CDR1 as SGHRS and CDR2 as YFSETQ. Trimming cost V 0 bases and J 5 bases; bases outside gene matches: 11. This CDR3 has 18 amino acids. The CDR3 sequence is CASSLVGAGGPSNNEQFF. The CDR3 DNA is TGCGCCAGCAGCTTGGTGGGAGCGGGGGGGCCTAGCAACAATGAGCAGTTCTTC.

The V and J genes are TRBV12-3 or TRBV12-4 and TRBJ1-1, with D unclear. The CDR3 runs 13 residues. With 7 bases removed from V and 2 bases from J, the gap between germline ends came to 11 bases. CDR3 loop: CASTPERNTEAFF. In nucleotides, the CDR3 is TGTGCCAGCACTCCAGAGCGTAACACTGAAGCTTTCTTT.

The chain combines TRBV5-1 with TRBJ2-5, with D unresolved. The CDR3 consists of 14 residues. The germline CDR1 and CDR2 sequences are SGHRS and YFSETQ. Trimming shortened V by 0 bases and J by 1 base, and 7 bases separated the two germline ends. CDR3 in amino acids: CASSLDAPQETQYF. The DNA for the CDR3 is TGCGCCAGCAGCTTGGACGCGCCCCAAGAGACCCAGTACTTC. Together with reference TRBV5-1 and TRBJ2-5, the CDR3 gives the full variable domain: KAGVTQTPRYLIKTRGQQVTLSCSPISGHRSVSWYQQTPGQGLQFLFEYFSETQRNKGNFPGRFSGRQFSNSRSEMNVSTLELGDSALYLCASSLDAPQETQYFGPGTRLLVL.

The chain joins TRBV30 to TRBJ1-1, with a possible D match to TRBD1 (6 bases). Trimming left V 0 bases short and J 1 base short, with 12 bases between. This CDR3 spans 15 amino acids. Per germline, CDR1 GTSNPN and CDR2 SVGIG (reference sequence). The CDR3 loop is CAWSVATGSNTEAFF. In DNA form, the CDR3 reads TGTGCCTGGAGTGTCGCGACAGGTTCGAACACTGAAGCTTTCTTT.

The chain links TRBV3-1 (or the pseudogene TRBV3-2) to TRBJ1-1, with no clear D. There are 13 residues in the CDR3. The V end was cut by 8 bases, the J end by 1 base, with 11 bases between. The germline CDR1 and CDR2 sequences are LGHDT and YNNKEL (reference sequence). CDR3 sequence (DNA): TGTGCCAGCGCTCGGGTAGGGAACACTGAAGCTTTCTTT. It is translated as CASARVGNTEAFF.

V usage is TRBV28 and J usage is TRBJ1-1; 11 bases fit TRBD1. Trimming took 6 bases from V and 8 from J; bases not matched to a gene: 8. Germline V gene data show CDR1 as MDHEN and CDR2 as SYDVKM. This CDR3 is 14 amino acids long. The CDR3 DNA is TGTGCCAGCAGCCGCGGACAGGGGGCTCCGGAAGCTTTCTTT. Protein product: CASSRGQGAPEAFF.

Only one count was recorded for this clone. The rearrangement links TRBV5-1 to TRBJ1-1, with D maybe TRBD1 (5 bases). Germline V gene lookup returns CDR1 SGHRS and CDR2 YFSETQ. V lost 3 bases, J lost 4 bases, and 10 bases lay in between. The CDR3 covers 13 residues. CDR3 sequence reads: CASSSHGGTEAFF. CDR3 sequence (DNA): TGCGCCAGCAGCTCTCACGGGGGCACTGAAGCTTTCTTT.

The rearrangement joins TRBV21-1 to TRBJ2-1; the D call of TRBD2 is as the table states it, not checked on the DNA. TRBV21-1 is shown as a pseudogene. This CDR3 has 17 amino acids. The CDR3 nucleotides are TGTGCCAGCAGCAAAGTAGTGTCTAGCGGAGGACACAATGAGCAGTTCTTC. Its translation: CASSKVVSSGGHNEQFF.

V and J are TRBV10-3 and TRBJ2-7, with D maybe TRBD2 (6 bases). From germline, CDR1 is ENHRY and CDR2 SYGVKD. The V gene lost 4 bases and the J gene lost 4 bases, with 8 bases spanning the gap. This CDR3 is 12 amino acids long. The CDR3 coding sequence is TGTGCCATCAGTGGGACTAAGTACGAGCAGTACTTC. It specifies CAISGTKYEQYF.

V is TRBV30 and J is TRBJ2-3, with 12 bases lining up with TRBD2. The V gene end was trimmed by 0 bases and the J gene end by 4 bases; junction bases not matched to a gene: 2. This CDR3 contains 15 residues. Germline V gene data show CDR1 as GTSNPN and CDR2 as SVGIG (reference sequence). The CDR3 coding sequence is TGTGCCTGGAGTGTTCTAGCGGGAGGGCCAGATACGCAGTATTTT. Its protein product is CAWSVLAGGPDTQYF.